This T cell receptor (beta chain) derives from a study of shared clonotypes between healthy human individuals. Findings of the study overall: Read depth was anticipated to influence clonotype sharing among donors.

This clone turned up a few times. Antigen unknown. Trimming pared 4 bases from V and 2 bases from J, leaving 14 bases between. CDR3 length: 15 residues. In germline, CDR1 is SQVTM, CDR2 ANQGSEA. The assay was immunoSEQ multiplex PCR, and TCRdb's table has in-frame clones only and misses some. This sample carries around 88,000 clones, around 67% of them seen once, and the ten largest clones take about 42%. Sequenced sample: memory CD8+ T cells sorted from blood. Subset noted: CD45RO+ cells pooled with CCR7-negative TemRA cells. The chain employs TRBV29-1 and TRBJ2-2; possibly TRBD1 for D (6 bases). The TCR originated in a man aged 25 to 45 in good health. As DNA, the CDR3 is TGCAGCGTTGGTCTCGGACAGATCAACACCGGGGAGCTGTTTTTT. It is translated as CSVGLGQINTGELFF.